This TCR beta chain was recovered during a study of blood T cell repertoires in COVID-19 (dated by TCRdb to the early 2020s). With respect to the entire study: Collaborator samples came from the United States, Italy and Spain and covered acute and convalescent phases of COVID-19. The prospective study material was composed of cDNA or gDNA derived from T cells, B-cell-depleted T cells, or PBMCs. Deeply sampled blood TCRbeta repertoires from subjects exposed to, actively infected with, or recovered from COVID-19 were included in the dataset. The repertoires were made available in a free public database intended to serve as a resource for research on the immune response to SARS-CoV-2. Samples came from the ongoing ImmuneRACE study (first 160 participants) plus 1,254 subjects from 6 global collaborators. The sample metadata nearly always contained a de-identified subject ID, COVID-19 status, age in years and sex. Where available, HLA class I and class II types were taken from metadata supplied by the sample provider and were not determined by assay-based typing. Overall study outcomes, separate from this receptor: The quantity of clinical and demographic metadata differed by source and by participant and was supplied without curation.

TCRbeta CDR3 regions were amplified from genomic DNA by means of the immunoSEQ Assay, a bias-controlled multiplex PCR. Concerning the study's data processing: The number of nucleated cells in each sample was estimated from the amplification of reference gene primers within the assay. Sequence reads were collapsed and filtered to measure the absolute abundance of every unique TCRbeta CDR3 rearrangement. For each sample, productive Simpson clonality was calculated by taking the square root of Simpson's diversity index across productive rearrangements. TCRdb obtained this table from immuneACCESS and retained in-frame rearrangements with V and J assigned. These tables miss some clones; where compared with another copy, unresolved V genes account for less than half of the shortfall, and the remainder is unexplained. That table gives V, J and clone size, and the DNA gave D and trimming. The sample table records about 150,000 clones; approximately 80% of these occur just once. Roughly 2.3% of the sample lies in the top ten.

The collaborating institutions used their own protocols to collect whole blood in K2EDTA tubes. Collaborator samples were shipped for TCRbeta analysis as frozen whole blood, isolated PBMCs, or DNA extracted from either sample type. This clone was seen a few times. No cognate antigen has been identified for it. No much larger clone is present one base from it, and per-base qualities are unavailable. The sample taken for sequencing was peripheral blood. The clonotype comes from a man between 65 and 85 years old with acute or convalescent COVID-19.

CDR3 sequence: CASIPTGTASYEQYF. Read as DNA, the sequence is TGTGCCAGTATTCCGACCGGGACAGCCTCCTACGAGCAGTACTTC. The chain is assembled from TRBV2 and TRBJ2-7, with 7 bases aligning to TRBD1. Taken from the germline V gene, the CDR1 and CDR2 loops are SNHLY and FYNNEI. V is trimmed back by 9 bases and J by 0 bases, and the junction contains 11 bases that no gene match accounts for. Including the terminal cysteine and phenylalanine, the CDR3 comprises 15 residues. The CDR3 DNA has 45 bases and is translated from base 1. The reference TRBV2 and TRBJ2-7 proteins fill in what lies around the CDR3, so the full variable domain reads EPEVTQTPSHQVTQMGQEVILRCVPISNHLYFYWYRQILGQKVEFLVSFYNNEISEKSEIFDDQFSVERPDGSNFTLKIRSTKLEDSAMYFCASIPTGTASYEQYFGPGTRLTVT.